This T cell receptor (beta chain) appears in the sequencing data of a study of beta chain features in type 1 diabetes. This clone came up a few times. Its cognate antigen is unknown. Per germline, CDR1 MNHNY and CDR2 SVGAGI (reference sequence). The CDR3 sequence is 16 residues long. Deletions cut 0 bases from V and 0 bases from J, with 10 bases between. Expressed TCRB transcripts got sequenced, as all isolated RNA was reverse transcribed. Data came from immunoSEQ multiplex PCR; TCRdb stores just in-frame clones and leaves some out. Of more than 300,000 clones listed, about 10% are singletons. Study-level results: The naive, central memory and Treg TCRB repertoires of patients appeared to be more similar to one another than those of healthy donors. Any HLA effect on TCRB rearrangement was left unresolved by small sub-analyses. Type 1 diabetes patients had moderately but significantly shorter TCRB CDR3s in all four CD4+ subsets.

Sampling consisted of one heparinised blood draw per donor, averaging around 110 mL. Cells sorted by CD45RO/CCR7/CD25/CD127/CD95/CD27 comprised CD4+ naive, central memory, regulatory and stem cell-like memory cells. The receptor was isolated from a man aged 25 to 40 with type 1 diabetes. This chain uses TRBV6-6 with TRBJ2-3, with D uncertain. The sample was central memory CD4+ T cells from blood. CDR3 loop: CASSYSVPISTDTQYF. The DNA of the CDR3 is TGTGCCAGCAGTTACTCAGTGCCGATCAGCACAGATACGCAGTATTTT.